This T cell receptor beta chain comes out of a study of technical replicates of blood from a handful of donors. Only in-frame clones appear in the TCRdb table, and some are missing; sequencing was by immunoSEQ multiplex PCR. Of under 55,000 clones listed, roughly 95% are singletons. V gave up 5 bases and J gave up 2 bases, with 13 bases separating them. Germline V gene sequence: CDR1 SGHDT, CDR2 YYEEEE. The CDR3 sequence is 15 residues long. The source of this sequence is a human donor in good health. The gene calls are TRBV5-6 and TRBJ2-2; maybe TRBD2 (5 bases). The sample taken for sequencing was T cells isolated from PBMCs. The CDR3 region is CASRYSGINTGELFF. CDR3 DNA sequence: TGTGCCAGCAGATATTCGGGGATTAACACCGGGGAGCTGTTTTTT.